This entry features one TCR beta chain sequence. Its antigen is still unknown. Nothing much larger sits one base from this clone, and base qualities are not available. The source of the sample is a study of shared clonotypes between healthy human individuals (dated by TCRdb to 2018 to 2021). In terms of the full investigation: The cohort included a few men and a couple of women between 18 and 49 years of age. To increase sequencing depth and limit assay-specific biases, TCR repertoire library preparation and sequencing were carried out by different laboratories using diverse techniques. Between about 0.8 and 9 billion PBMCs per donor were obtained by leukapheresis. For each donor, three plates each were used for CD4 naive and CD4 memory, two plates were used for CD8 naive, and one plate was used for CD8 memory. The study deeply sequenced blood TCR repertoires of several healthy adults to estimate repertoire size and the extent of clonotype sharing between individuals. The paper as a whole reports these results and caveats: Because the study included only a small number of donors, the genetic and exposure-history diversity represented was limited. Sampling was limited to blood, and TCR repertoires in tissue likely differ from TCR repertoires in blood. Estimated clonotype richness was generally larger for naive than for memory subsets. Compared with non-shared clonotypes, the clonotypes found in all four sorted-subset donors had higher generation probabilities. Based on pairwise subsampling, the degree of clonotype sharing among donors was expected to be affected by sequencing depth. Incomplete sequencing was indicated by rarefaction of sorted-subset datasets, despite the large sequencing depth. When several donors were compared, the shared fraction of clonotypes was 5% to 6.5% for naive CD4, less than 4% for naive CD8, more than 2% for memory CD4, and roughly 0.4% for memory CD8.

Using the deep immunoSEQ assay, multiplex PCR amplified TCR CDR3 regions from genomic DNA. Extracted genomic DNA from each cell subset was spread evenly across all wells of several immunoSEQ 96-well plates, with each plate serving as a replicate. Each replicate PCR for sorted subsets received about 210 ng genomic DNA, equal to tens of thousands of T cell genomes. Purified libraries were measured with a Qubit 3.0 fluorometer, size-checked on a Bioanalyzer 2100, and measured again with the KAPA Library Quantification kit. Every immunoSEQ 96-well plate was sequenced on a dedicated single-read 150-cycle Illumina NextSeq 550 flow cell. Concerning the study's data processing: Because only junctional sequences without quality scores were contained in the immunoSEQ output, filtering matching that applied to full-length reads could not be performed. Sequences were annotated with PyIR, a Python wrapper for IgBLAST v1.9, and V/J genes and CDR3 were assigned using IMGT germline references. Reads were removed for weak V/J assignments (E-value above 1e-6), missing CDR3, stop codons, out-of-frame junctions, or ambiguous translated residues. A V3J clonotype was defined by an identical inferred V gene, J gene, and CDR3 amino acid sequence. Percentage overlap between repertoires was calculated by dividing the number of shared unique clonotypes by the size of the smaller repertoire. RTK rarefaction, the Chao1 estimator, and Recon v2.1 estimates of unobserved clonotypes were used to assess repertoire richness. For all TCRbeta clonotypes obtained by the gDNA method from four donors, generation probabilities were computed with OLGA. The table was pulled from immuneACCESS by TCRdb, which kept in-frame rearrangements only. Such tables lose some clones; where checked, under half of the loss comes from unresolved V genes, and the rest has no known cause. The V and J calls and the clone size are those of that table, but D and trimming were determined from the DNA. The sample includes some 2,500,000 clones, with approximately 90% observed a single time. The leading ten clones occupy 0.3% to 0.45% of the sample.

According to the germline V gene (reference sequence), CDR1 reads SGHNT and CDR2 reads YYREEE. From the cysteine up to the phenylalanine, the CDR3 has a length of 17 residues. The retained sequence is limited to the CDR3, 51 bases, with the frame set at the first base. Trimming accounts for 1 base at V and 2 bases at J, while the number of junction bases matched to no gene is 4. The donors were healthy, HIV-negative adults with no recently reported acute infections or vaccinations. Every donor was a Caucasian adult living in Nashville, Tennessee, USA. Magnetic negative selection was used to enrich CD4+ T cells, after which naive cells were positively selected on CD45RA and the negative fraction became the memory subset. Blood was collected by leukapheresis, and PBMCs were isolated by Ficoll-Histopaque density gradient centrifugation and then cryopreserved in liquid nitrogen vapor phase. Analytical flow cytometry was used to check the purity and quantity of every magnetically sorted T cell population. Genomic DNA was isolated from every sorted fraction and measured by UV absorbance on a Nanodrop 2000c.

The chain links TRBV5-4 with TRBJ2-3; TRBD2 aligns with 13 central bases. The clonotype comes from a man between 18 and 35 years old in good health. Some clones in this sample may be carry-over from other donors' samples. The sequenced sample was naive CD4+ T cells from PBMCs. The cell subset or site label, read with the paper, signifies: CD45RA+ positively selected. The CDR3 loop reads CASSLKLAGGYTDTQYF. The bases read TGTGCCAGCAGCTTGAAACTAGCGGGAGGGTACACAGATACGCAGTATTTT.